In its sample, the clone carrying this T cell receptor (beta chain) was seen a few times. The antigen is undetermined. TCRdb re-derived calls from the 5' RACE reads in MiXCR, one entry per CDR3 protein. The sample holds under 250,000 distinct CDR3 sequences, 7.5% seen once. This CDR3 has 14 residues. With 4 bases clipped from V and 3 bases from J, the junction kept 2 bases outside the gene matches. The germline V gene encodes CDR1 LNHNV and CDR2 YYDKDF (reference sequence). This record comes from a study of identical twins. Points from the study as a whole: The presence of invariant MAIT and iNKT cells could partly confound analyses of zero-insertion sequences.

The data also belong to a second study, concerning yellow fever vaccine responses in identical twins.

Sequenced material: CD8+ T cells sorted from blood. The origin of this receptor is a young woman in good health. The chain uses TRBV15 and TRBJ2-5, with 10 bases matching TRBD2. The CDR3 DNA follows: TGTGCCACCAGCACCGGACTAGCGGAAGAGACCCAGTACTTC. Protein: CATSTGLAEETQYF. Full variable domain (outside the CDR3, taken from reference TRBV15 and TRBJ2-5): DAMVIQNPRYQVTQFGKPVTLSCSQTLNHNVMYWYQQKSSQAPKLLFHYYDKDFNNEADTPDNFQSRRPNTSFCFLDIRSPGLGDTAMYLCATSTGLAEETQYFGPGTRLLVL.